This T cell receptor (beta chain) was documented in a study of T-cell memory formation after mild COVID-19. Study-wide background: Largely donor-specific sequence clusters came from two donors. Study results and caveats: Clones contracting day 15 to 85 were balanced CD4/CD8; later expanders leaned CD4+.

From 5'RACE with constant-segment primers came TCR alpha and TCR beta cDNA libraries that carried sample barcodes and UMIs. Each CDR3 protein gets one entry after TCRdb re-called the 5' RACE reads with MiXCR. The table includes roughly 410,000 distinct CDR3 sequences, less than 25% detected once. The CDR3 has 14 residues. Germline CDR1 is MNHEY and CDR2 is SMNVEV (reference sequence). Between the trimmed V and J ends, which lost 4 bases and 8 bases, there was a span of 14 bases. This clonotype was observed a handful of times. The antigen is not known. The chain joins TRBV27 to TRBJ1-4; D possibly corresponds to TRBD1 (6 bases). The sample consisted of PBMCs or a T cell subset sorted from them (not recorded which). This clonotype originated in an adult woman who had mild COVID-19 (a few samples of this study predate the infection). Cell type and time point are not known. CDR3 region: CASSSLGGVEKLFF. The CDR3 DNA reads TGTGCCAGCAGTTCCCTAGGGGGGGTAGAAAAACTGTTTTTT.